A selection of T cell receptor beta chains follows, all from one sample in a study of vaccination effects on CD4 cells after COVID-19. Their antigens remain unidentified. Here immunoSEQ multiplex PCR was the method, and the copy in TCRdb shows in-frame clones only, minus some. The data show 13,000 to 15,000 clones, 80% seen once. Sequenced here: CD4+ T cells from PBMCs cultured with SARS-CoV-2 spike peptides, sampled after COVID-19 vaccination. The receptors originated from a human donor who had a prior SARS-CoV-2 infection. Each CDR3 is given with its conserved first and last residue. D genes are given only for firm matches. Not all rows give a size; the values are once, few, many and, for expanded clones, a class.

V gene	clone size	J gene	D gene	CDR3 DNA	CDR3 protein
TRBV7-2	.	TRBJ1-5	.	TGTGCCAGCAGCCATAGACTAGGGGGTGATCAGCCCCAGCATTTT	CASSHRLGGDQPQHF
TRBV10-3	.	TRBJ1-2	.	TGTGCCACCCAACGGGGAGGACGGGCAGCTAACTATGGCTACACCTTC	CATQRGGRAANYGYTF
TRBV6-5	.	TRBJ1-2	TRBD1	TGTGCCAGCAGACCGGGACAGGTATTTGGCTACACCTTC	CASRPGQVFGYTF
TRBV9	.	TRBJ2-5	.	TGTGCCAGCAGCCCTACGGGAGCACCGCACCAAGAGACCCAGTACTTC	CASSPTGAPHQETQYF
TRBV5-6	few	TRBJ2-2	.	TGTGCCAGCAGAATGGCGTGGGGCAGGGGGGCCGGGGAGCTGTTTTTT	CASRMAWGRGAGELFF
TRBV6-6	.	TRBJ2-2	TRBD2	TGTGCCAGCAAGTCGGGAGGGAACACCGGGGAGCTGTTTTTT	CASKSGGNTGELFF
TRBV11-2	.	TRBJ1-2	TRBD1	TGTGCCAGCAGCTACGGGACAGCTAACTATGGCTACACCTTC	CASSYGTANYGYTF
TRBV9	.	TRBJ2-2	.	TGTGCCAGCAGCCGAATTGTGACCGGGGAGCTGTTTTTT	CASSRIVTGELFF
TRBV30	.	TRBJ2-5	.	TGTGCCTGGAGTGTTGACGGAGAGACCCAGTACTTC	CAWSVDGETQYF
TRBV19	.	TRBJ2-1	TRBD2	TGTGCCAGCCAAAGTGGGTGGGGAGGGTCCTACAATGAGCAGTTCTTC	CASQSGWGGSYNEQFF
TRBV5-6	.	TRBJ1-2	TRBD1	TGTGCCAGCAGCTTGTGGAGTCTTGGGACAGACAATTATGGCTACACCTTC	CASSLWSLGTDNYGYTF
TRBV30	.	TRBJ2-3	TRBD2	TGTGCCGGGGGACTAGCGGGAGGCCCGGATTTCACAGATACGCAGTATTTT	CAGGLAGGPDFTDTQYF
TRBV30	.	TRBJ1-2	.	TGTGCCTGGAGTGTAGGCCCCGGGCTTGGCGGCTACACCTTC	CAWSVGPGLGGYTF
TRBV3-1/TRBV3-2	few	TRBJ1-2	.	TGTGCCAGCAGCCAAGACCTACTCGCGAGCTACACCTTC	CASSQDLLASYTF
TRBV6-5	.	TRBJ1-1	.	TGTGCCAGCAGCCCGATTAATAGGGGCACTGAAGCTTTCTTT	CASSPINRGTEAFF
TRBV7-8	once	TRBJ2-3	TRBD2	TGTGCCAGCAGCCCGACACTAGCGGCGCAGTATTTT	CASSPTLAAQYF